Listed here is a single TCR beta chain. This specimen belongs to a study of control samples from healthy donors and cancer patients. The data were produced by immunoSEQ multiplex PCR, yet TCRdb's version contains in-frame clones alone and is incomplete. In the table there are fewer than 90,000 clones, more than 75% of which are singletons. The CDR3 runs 15 residues. The trim removed 4 bases at V and 6 bases at J, leaving 10 bases unmatched. Germline CDR1 is KGHDR and CDR2 is SFDVKD. Sequencing was performed on blood. This clonotype originated in a man over 45 in good health. This chain connects TRBV24-1 to TRBJ1-1; 7 bases align to TRBD1. DNA of the CDR3: TGTGCCACCAGTGACACGACAGGGAGGGGCGCTGAAGCTTTCTTT. It codes for CATSDTTGRGAEAFF.